This TCR beta chain was captured in a study of radiation and T cells in renal cell carcinoma. Study-level background: Nephrectomy followed 15 Gy stereotactic body radiation by 4 weeks.

The CDR3 loop spans 14 amino acids. Trimming at V came to 6 bases and at J to 8 bases, leaving 5 bases not matched to a gene. Germline V gene lookup returns CDR1 WSHSY and CDR2 SAAADI. Generated by immunoSEQ multiplex PCR, the TCRdb table keeps only in-frame clones and is missing some. Among 70,000 to 100,000 clones, around 85% were seen once, and the ten largest hold about 22%. Notes on this clone: Its antigen is not identified.

Notes on the study in general: Top tumor clonotypes rose in blood 2 weeks post-radiation, then contracted.

Time point described: blood 2 weeks post-SBRT. Treatment in this sample: 15 Gy SBRT to primary tumor, nephrectomy 4 weeks later. Blood was sampled at baseline, 2 weeks and 4 weeks after SBRT. This renal cell carcinoma was of the clear cell type. The sequence derives from a woman between 45 and 60 years old with renal cell carcinoma. V is TRBV10-2 and J is TRBJ1-6; 9 bases are shared with TRBD1. Sequenced here: blood, sampled from a patient whose treatment included radiotherapy and nephrectomy. In DNA, the CDR3 is TGCGCCAGCAGGGGACAGGGAAGGGATTCACCCCTCCACTTT. Translated, it gives CASRGQGRDSPLHF.